Listed below are T cell receptor beta chains from one sample, sequenced in a study of cytomegalovirus exposure and HLA in healthy donors. Sequencing used immunoSEQ multiplex PCR; TCRdb keeps in-frame clones, though not all of them. Counted here are 150,000 to 200,000 clones, approximately 81% occurring once; the ten biggest clones make up 2% to 2.5%. The material sequenced was PBMCs. The source of these receptors is a woman in her 50s in good health and CMV-seronegative. Both conserved end residues are part of each CDR3. Fields, in order: D gene, J gene, V gene, clone size, CDR3 DNA, CDR3 protein. The D gene is left open where the match is weak. Expanded clones get a size class; other rows say once, few or many, or leave the size out.

TRBD2 TRBJ2-1 TRBV5-5 NA TGTGCCAGCAGCTCCTATGCGGGGGTTTACAATGAGCAGTTCTTC CASSSYAGVYNEQFF
NA TRBJ1-4 TRBV7-8 NA TGTGCCAGCAGCTTAGACAGATACGAAAAACTGTTTTTT CASSLDRYEKLFF
NA TRBJ2-2 TRBV2 NA TGTGCCAGCAGTGAGGGGACTCTATTGACCGGGGAGCTGTTTTTT CASSEGTLLTGELFF
NA TRBJ1-6 TRBV28 few TGTGCCAGCAGTCGCGGGGGGGCGAATTCACCCCTCCACTTT CASSRGGANSPLHF
NA TRBJ2-3 TRBV19 NA TGTGCCAGTAAGCAACTAGTGACTAGCACAGATACGCAGTATTTT CASKQLVTSTDTQYF
TRBD2 TRBJ2-1 TRBV7-2 NA TGTGCCAGCAGCTTCCCCTTAGCGGGAACAAACAATGAGCAGTTCTTC CASSFPLAGTNNEQFF
NA TRBJ2-7 TRBV2 NA TGTGCCAGCAGCGCCTACGCCTACGAGCAGTACTTC CASSAYAYEQYF
TRBD2 TRBJ2-1 TRBV19 NA TGTGCCAGTAAGAGCGGGGGGATCGATGAGCAGTTCTTC CASKSGGIDEQFF
TRBD2 TRBJ2-7 TRBV6-5 NA TGTGCCAGCAGTTACCTAGGGACTAGCGGGAGGGTGGAGCAGTACTTC CASSYLGTSGRVEQYF
TRBD2 TRBJ2-1 TRBV4-3 NA TGCGCCAGCAGCCAAGAGCCGGGACTAGGGCACAATGAGCAGTTCTTC CASSQEPGLGHNEQFF
NA TRBJ1-6 TRBV9 NA TGTGCCAGCAGCGTACTGGCCGAGGATAGACCCCTCCACTTT CASSVLAEDRPLHF
NA TRBJ1-1 TRBV6-1 NA TGTGCCAGCGTACCCACCTACCCTGAAGCTTTCTTT CASVPTYPEAFF
NA TRBJ1-2 TRBV28 NA TGTGCCAGCAGTTTTCCTGAGGGTGTAGGCTATGGCTACACCTTC CASSFPEGVGYGYTF
NA TRBJ2-3 TRBV19 NA TGTGCCAGTAGTATAGGACTTCTCACAGATACGCAGTATTTT CASSIGLLTDTQYF
NA TRBJ2-1 TRBV29-1 NA TGCAGCGTTGAGTTCAGGTTTGGGAGTGAGCAGTTCTTC CSVEFRFGSEQFF
TRBD1 TRBJ2-3 TRBV11-3 NA TGTGCCAGCAGCTTAGAGGCGACAGGGGCAGATACGCAGTATTTT CASSLEATGADTQYF
NA TRBJ1-3 TRBV6-5 NA TGTGCCAGCAGTGTTACGGGTTCTGGAAACACCATATATTTT CASSVTGSGNTIYF
TRBD1 TRBJ1-2 TRBV28 NA TGTGCCAGCAGTTCGGCCAGGGGGGATGGCTACACCTTC CASSSARGDGYTF
NA TRBJ2-7 TRBV2 NA TGTGCCAGCAGTGAATACGGGACAATATCCTACGAGCAGTACTTC CASSEYGTISYEQYF
NA TRBJ1-3 TRBV6-1 NA TGTGCCAGCAGTGCCCTGAGCTCTGGAAACACCATATATTTT CASSALSSGNTIYF
TRBD2 TRBJ2-1 TRBV2 NA TGTGCCAGCAGTGAACTAGCGGAGGTCAATGAGCAGTTCTTC CASSELAEVNEQFF
NA TRBJ2-7 TRBV10-3 NA TGTGCCATCAGTGGGCGGCCTGACAGTTACGAGCAGTACTTC CAISGRPDSYEQYF
TRBD1 TRBJ1-2 TRBV7-2 NA TGTGCCAGCAGCTTATCAAGGACAGGGATGGGCGGCTACACCTTC CASSLSRTGMGGYTF
NA TRBJ2-1 TRBV7-9 NA TGTGCCAGCAGCTTAGGTCCTCCTAGCCCTATTTACAATGAGCAGTTCTTC CASSLGPPSPIYNEQFF
NA TRBJ2-3 TRBV30 few TGTGCCTGGGCCCGGACGGGGAACACAGATACGCAGTATTTT CAWARTGNTDTQYF
NA TRBJ1-1 TRBV19 once TGTGCCAGTAGTATGGGACTTCGAACTGAAGCTTTCTTT CASSMGLRTEAFF
TRBD2 TRBJ2-3 TRBV7-2 NA TGTGCCAGCAGCTTGGCCCTAGCGGGCACAGATACGCAGTATTTT CASSLALAGTDTQYF
TRBD1 TRBJ1-1 TRBV2 NA TGTGCCAGCAGTTGGGACAGTACATTGACTGAAGCTTTCTTT CASSWDSTLTEAFF
NA TRBJ1-3 TRBV4-3 NA TGCGCCAGCAGCCAAGAACAGGTGGATGGAAACACCATATATTTT CASSQEQVDGNTIYF
NA TRBJ1-2 TRBV4-2 NA TGTGCCAGCAGCCAACCTGGACAGCCTTCTAACTATGGCTACACCTTC CASSQPGQPSNYGYTF
NA TRBJ2-7 TRBV10-3 NA TGTGCCATAGGAACCGACCGGGCCTACGAGCAGTACTTC CAIGTDRAYEQYF
TRBD1 TRBJ2-7 TRBV5-1 NA TGCGCCAGCAGCTTTGGGGACAGGGACGCCTACGAGCAGTACTTC CASSFGDRDAYEQYF
TRBD1 TRBJ1-4 TRBV9 once TGTGCCAGCAGCGTAGGGTTGGGGACAGGGAATGAAAAACTGTTTTTT CASSVGLGTGNEKLFF
NA TRBJ1-6 TRBV7-2 NA TGTGCCAGCAGCTACCAACAGGGTACACCCCTCCACTTT CASSYQQGTPLHF
NA TRBJ1-2 TRBV7-8 NA TGTGCCAGCAGCTTAGCCCAGGACTATGGCTACACCTTC CASSLAQDYGYTF
TRBD2 TRBJ2-3 TRBV18 NA TGTGCCAGCTCCGGGCCTGACGGGAGGAACACAGATACGCAGTATTTT CASSGPDGRNTDTQYF
TRBD2 TRBJ2-5 TRBV28 NA TGTGCCAGCAGTCCAGGGACTAGCGGGAGTGGTTTCGGGGGGACCCAGTACTTC CASSPGTSGSGFGGTQYF
TRBD1 TRBJ1-1 TRBV7-9 NA TGTGCCAGCAGTCCGCGGGACAGGGGGGTTGAAGCTTTCTTT CASSPRDRGVEAFF
TRBD1 TRBJ2-3 TRBV5-1 NA TGCGCCAGCAGCTTGGGGGGGACAGGGGGCTCAGATACGCAGTATTTT CASSLGGTGGSDTQYF
TRBD2 TRBJ2-3 TRBV9 NA TGTGCCAGCAGCGTAGCCGAGGGAAGTAGCGGGACAGATACGCAGTATTTT CASSVAEGSSGTDTQYF
TRBD1 TRBJ2-5 TRBV5-1 NA TGCGCCAGCAGCCTCGGACAGGTCTCCCAAGAGACCCAGTACTTC CASSLGQVSQETQYF
TRBD2 TRBJ2-1 TRBV5-1 NA TGCGCCAGCAGCCCCGGACTAGCGGGCGTATACAATGAGCAGTTCTTC CASSPGLAGVYNEQFF
TRBD1 TRBJ1-5 TRBV28 NA TGTGCCAGCAGTTTTCCAGGGGGCCTCAATCAGCCCCAGCATTTT CASSFPGGLNQPQHF